This note documents a single TCR beta chain sequence. The sample holds one count of this clone. Its recognized antigen is unknown. The sample holds no much larger clone one base away, and base qualities are not on file. This entry comes from a study of T cells in localized non-small cell lung cancer (dated by TCRdb to about 2020). Looking at the study overall: T cell repertoires of more than 200 early-stage NSCLC patients were analyzed, with tumors being compared against uninvolved tumor-adjacent lungs. The cohort consisted of 200 to 300 treatment-naive NSCLC patients whose localized lung tumors had been resected. Of the NSCLC patients, around 140 were male and approximately 100 were female, and the mean age was approximately 64 years.

TCR beta CDR3 regions were sequenced from DNA using the immunoSEQ Assay. For the original study's pipeline: T cell density was computed as TCR beta template counts normalized to usable DNA estimated by amplifying housekeeping genes. The preseqR package was used to estimate richness by extrapolating to 400,000 templates for PBMC samples and to 120,000 templates for tissue samples. Clonality was defined as one minus Pielou's evenness. To identify tissue-enriched TCRs, differential abundance testing was run on productive amino-acid clonotypes with a minimum total count of 5 and an alpha of 0.1. The Jaccard Index and the Morisita Overlap Index were used to measure how much the repertoires overlapped between compartments. GLIPH grouped TCR beta CDR3s together with public tetramer-defined viral CDR3s, and a viral motif had to include at least three viral sequences and also show V-gene enrichment. TCRdb re-hosts the immuneACCESS table, in-frame sequences only. Its copies lack some clones; in the studies checked, an unresolved V gene accounts for under half of them, and the cause for the rest is not known. V and J calls plus clone size are reproduced from that table; the DNA served to infer D and trimming. The table for this sample lists 30,000 or so clones; around 93% of them were counted only once. Around 2.1% of the sample is in the top ten clones.

At diagnosis, tumor, uninvolved tumor-adjacent lung and peripheral blood were collected and then preserved as a mix of FFPE and fresh-frozen material. For TCR repertoire profiling, blood samples were analyzed in the form of peripheral blood mononuclear cells. The germline ends are 7 bases apart after V is trimmed by 0 bases and J by 4 bases. The germline V gene sets CDR1 to SGHTA and CDR2 to FQGNSA. The CDR3 contains 14 residues, cysteine and phenylalanine counted. Of all the DNA, just the CDR3 is kept, 42 bases in frame from base 1. Here is what the overall study found, with its caveats: Higher T cell density in blood was associated with longer overall survival, whereas higher clonality in adjacent lung was associated with shorter survival. Because multi-region tumor sequencing was not done, intratumor heterogeneity could not be ruled out. Because the study design was exploratory, TCR variables were selected using unadjusted p-values without false-discovery rate correction. Of the top 100 tumor clones, a median of roughly 53 were detected in paired uninvolved adjacent lung; over 25 were also among that lung's top 100. Uninvolved tumor-adjacent lung showed the highest T cell clonality, higher than tumor, which suggests more focused antigenic responses in the uninvolved tumor-adjacent lung.

Material: peripheral blood, obtained before any cancer treatment. This sequence originates from a female donor over 55 with stage I lung adenocarcinoma. The chain is encoded by TRBV7-2 joined to TRBJ1-3; the D gene cannot be resolved reliably. The CDR3 amino acid sequence is: CASSLASRGNTIYF. The DNA is as follows: TGTGCCAGCAGCTTAGCGTCGAGGGGAAACACCATATATTTT.